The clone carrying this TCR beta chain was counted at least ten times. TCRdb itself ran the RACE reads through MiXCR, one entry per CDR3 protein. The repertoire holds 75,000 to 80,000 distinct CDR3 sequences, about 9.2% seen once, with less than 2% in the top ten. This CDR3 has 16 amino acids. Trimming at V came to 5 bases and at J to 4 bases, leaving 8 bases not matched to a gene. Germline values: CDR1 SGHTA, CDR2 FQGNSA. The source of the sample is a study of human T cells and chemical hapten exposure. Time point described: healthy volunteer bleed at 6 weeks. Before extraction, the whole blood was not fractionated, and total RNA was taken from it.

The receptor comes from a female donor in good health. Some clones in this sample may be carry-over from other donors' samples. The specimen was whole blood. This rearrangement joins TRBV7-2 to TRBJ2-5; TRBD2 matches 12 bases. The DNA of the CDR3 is TGTGCCAGCAGCCCAGTGGCTAGCGGGGGGGCAGAGACCCAGTACTTC. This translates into CASSPVASGGAETQYF.